These T cell receptor beta chains were read from a single sample in a study of blood T cells in healthy people across ages. TCRdb itself ran the 5' RACE reads through MiXCR, one entry per CDR3 protein. The sample records hundreds of thousands of distinct CDR3 sequences, roughly 46% being singletons. Sequenced material: blood. The origin of the receptors is a man older than 75 in good health. The conserved cysteine and the conserved F or W are not part of the CDR3 here.

TRBV28 | ASTTGVKNEQF
TRBV27 | ASSSRTQPYEQY
TRBV6-2/TRBV6-3 | ASSRDRSGANVLT
TRBV7-9 | ASSSSREGKLETQY
TRBV10-3 | ATLPSGGSGEKLF
TRBV11-3 | TSSQEATNEKLF
TRBV4-2 | ASSPLGAQQNEQF
TRBV6-5 | ASSYSYGSEAF
TRBV10-3 | AISADRNQPQH
TRBV10-3 | AISDGGGSYNEQF
TRBV6-2/TRBV6-3 | ANSYSLYEKGSEQY
TRBV7-2 | ASSLELAGAAY
TRBV7-3 | ASSLNPESSDGYT
TRBV2 | ASSQGASNQPQH
TRBV4-2 | ASSQAPGLARGNNEQF
TRBV24-1 | ATSDFSGGAEQF
TRBV11-2 | ASSSSGGINEKLF
TRBV12-3/TRBV12-4 | ASSRQGGASYEQY
TRBV11-1 | ASSRPPTAGDNEQF
TRBV27 | ASSLEGWTSGRTPYEQY
TRBV29-1 | SVRGLDTTNEKLF
TRBV12-3/TRBV12-4 | ASRDPWDQETQY
TRBV24-1 | ATSDRTSGQAGTQY
TRBV7-3 | ASSFVGGYSGANVLT
TRBV6-5 | ASSGSGSGTGELF
TRBV7-3 | ASSLSPPGTGSDTQY
TRBV27 | ASSFSGTGFFYEQY